This TCR beta chain emerged from a study of T cells in Graves' hyperthyroidism and ophthalmopathy (dated by TCRdb to the late 2010s). Looking at the study overall: Peripheral blood samples were taken at initial diagnosis, before any treatment was given. The roughly 100 discovery patients were randomly divided into training and test sets at a 7:3 ratio. Prospective prediction of ophthalmopathy was tested in an independent validation cohort of fewer than 20 hyperthyroidism patients and some 17 patients who later progressed to ophthalmopathy. The study also compared thyroid tissue and blood T-cell repertoires from more than five Graves' hyperthyroidism patients. Following sampling, methimazole starting at 30 mg daily was given to hyperthyroidism patients, and high-dose intravenous methylprednisolone was given to ophthalmopathy patients. To identify TCR V-J signatures that set the groups apart, the researchers used a discovery cohort of 100 patients, made up of around 40 with Graves' ophthalmopathy and 55 to 65 with stable Graves' hyperthyroidism. The paper describes TCR Vbeta CDR3 sequencing of roughly 130 peripheral blood samples, made up of 43 ophthalmopathy patients, some 80 hyperthyroidism patients and 17 progressor patients. On the study overall, not on this receptor specifically: During validation, the model predicted progression to ophthalmopathy a median of about 5.9 months ahead of onset, with 60% to 71% sensitivity and about 72% specificity. A 13 V-J signature model separated ophthalmopathy from stable hyperthyroidism, with roughly 88% sensitivity and about 81% specificity in cross-validation and 80%/75% in testing. Most expanded thyroid clonotypes (frequency above 0.001) were also found in blood, which suggests that blood repertoires may mirror thyroid immune responses. Sample size was not statistically predetermined, and investigators were not blinded to group allocation.

The germline V gene (reference sequence) yields MNHEY for CDR1 and SMNVEV for CDR2. V and J are trimmed by 6 bases and 1 base, and the gene matches miss 7 bases of the junction. The CDR3 runs 16 residues from the cysteine to the phenylalanine. Only CDR3 DNA is held: 48 bases, read in frame from base 1. The sample holds a few counts of this clonotype. Its specific antigen is unknown. Nothing much larger sits one base from this clone, and base qualities are not available. The hyperthyroidism patients were between 18 and 65 years old and newly diagnosed, with a disease duration of less than 2 months. The study excluded patients with uncontrolled infections, other autoimmune diseases, pregnancy or lactation. Diagnoses were based on clinical symptoms, serum thyroxine and TRAb, thyroid ultrasound and orbital computed tomography. Blood from progressor patients was collected at the time of first diagnosis with hyperthyroidism, before any ophthalmopathy symptoms had appeared. PBMCs were isolated from approximately 10 ml of fresh peripheral blood by Ficoll-Paque density gradient centrifugation. Patients classed as progressors first received a Graves' hyperthyroidism diagnosis and then went on to develop ophthalmopathy during follow-up. Trizol reagent was used to extract total RNA, and RNA quality was then checked on an Agilent 2100 Bioanalyzer.

Amplification of TCR beta CDR3 regions was carried out from RNA transcripts. The first round of RT-PCR for the TCR CDR3 was performed with the HTBI primer set and the Qiagen OneStep RT-PCR kit. The libraries were constructed in a second round of multiplex PCR and then size-selected and purified. The libraries were sequenced on an Illumina HiSeq2000 using paired-end 100 bp reads. On the authors' methods: SOAPnuke was used to process the raw data, with reads discarded if the reads contained adapters or uncalled bases, had a mean Phred below 15, or lacked an exact constant-primer or identifier match. COPE v1.2.5 was used to merge the high-quality paired reads, and each unique nucleotide sequence was defined as a clonotype. Clonotypes were aligned to IMGT TRBV, TRBD and TRBJ reference segments using MiTCR v1.1. Analysis was restricted to V-J combinations with a frequency above 0.0001, which covered about 99% of repertoires. The TCS score was defined as F50 (clonal expansion) divided by E x V (chaos), with BLOSUM62-based TCRdist calculated between CDR3 peptides within each V-J. Welch's t-statistics and random forest reduced roughly 530 V-J features to 10 to 15, which were used in a naive Bayes classifier (R e1071). TCRdb took the public reads, trimmed them with fastp at Q25, ran MiXCR for clone calling and kept in-frame beta chains. Each CDR3 protein gets just one entry, which takes the most common genes and DNA from the rows behind it. TCRdb's processing, not the authors', yielded these V and J calls. In this sample the table shows 250,000 to 300,000 distinct CDR3 sequences, roughly 15% of which occur a single time. The biggest ten clones account for over 30% of the sample.

The material sequenced was blood. This receptor was taken from a woman aged 45-65 years with Graves' hyperthyroidism that later progressed to Graves' ophthalmopathy. This sequence uses TRBV27 and TRBJ2-2; TRBD1 lines up with 8 middle nucleotides. The CDR3 region: CASRHWGTGNTGELFF. Here is the DNA: TGTGCCAGCAGACACTGGGGGACAGGGAACACCGGGGAGCTGTTTTTT.